These 31 T cell receptor beta chains share one sample of origin, sequenced in a study of T cell responses to AZD1222 COVID-19 vaccine. Sequencing was performed with immunoSEQ multiplex PCR; in TCRdb, only in-frame clones are kept and a portion is missing. This sample carries about 160,000 clones, about 90% of them seen once, and the ten largest clones take 0.9% to 1.2%. The sample was peripheral blood, taken 28 days after the second AZD1222 dose. Receptor source: an adult who received the AZD1222 COVID-19 vaccine.

In its sample, this clone was seen once. The chain carries TRBV15 and TRBJ1-2; no clear D. CDR1 is LNHNV and CDR2 is YYDKDF in the germline V gene (reference sequence). Trimming cost V 1 base and J 4 bases, with 13 bases left between them. This CDR3 is built from 15 residues. The CDR3, as DNA: TGTGCCACCAGCAGAGGGGATCCGGGAATCTATGGCTACACCTTC. The encoded protein is CATSRGDPGIYGYTF.

The genes are TRBV4-1 and TRBJ1-5; possible D gene TRBD1, 5 bases. The germline V and J ends were trimmed by 4 bases and 0 bases, with 10 bases remaining between them. Per the germline V gene, CDR1 is MGHRA and CDR2 is YSYEKL. The CDR3 length is 15 residues. CDR3 sequence (DNA): TGCGCCAGCAGCCCGACAGCGAATAGCAATCAGCCCCAGCATTTT. This encodes CASSPTANSNQPQHF.

The J gene is TRBJ1-1, the V gene TRBV7-9, with TRBD1 as a possible D gene (6 bases). The CDR3 has 17 residues. The germline CDR1 and CDR2 sequences are SEHNR and FQNEAQ (reference sequence). V lost 3 bases and J 2 bases, leaving 19 bases between the germline ends. CDR3 sequence reads: CASSFSPTGHLNTEAFF. For the CDR3, the DNA is TGTGCCAGCAGCTTTTCCCCAACGGGACACCTTAACACTGAAGCTTTCTTT.

The chain has TRBV18 and TRBJ1-1, with D possibly being TRBD1 (5 bases). CDR3 length: 14 amino acids. V shed 4 bases and J shed 1 base, with 10 bases lying between them. Germline V lookup: CDR1 KGHSH, CDR2 LQKENI. The CDR3 DNA is TGTGCCAGCTCACGTGGGGCTTCGAACACTGAAGCTTTCTTT. Amino acids: CASSRGASNTEAFF.

CDR3 protein: CASSLESSYNSPLHF. In DNA form, the CDR3 reads TGTGCCAGCAGCTTAGAGAGCTCCTATAATTCACCCCTCCACTTT. This chain uses TRBV7-6 with TRBJ1-6; D is ambiguous. Trimming stripped 1 base from V and 0 bases from J, with 4 bases between. The CDR3 is 15 amino acids. The germline CDR1 and CDR2 sequences are SGHVS and FNYEAQ.

The chain recombines TRBV18 with TRBJ1-2; tentative D call: TRBD1 (5 bases). CDR1 and CDR2 from the germline V gene are KGHSH and LQKENI. V lost 3 bases and J lost 8, with 19 bases in between. This CDR3 region has 15 residues. Written as DNA, the CDR3 is TGTGCCAGCTCACCTGGCGGGAGGGGTTTTGGCGGCTACACCTTC. Its translation is CASSPGGRGFGGYTF.

The chain has TRBV7-8 and TRBJ1-2; 11 bases map to TRBD1. Germline CDR1 is SGHVS and CDR2 is FQNEAQ. CDR3 size: 15 residues. The J segment lost 3 bases and the V segment lost 5 bases, leaving 5 bases of the junction unmatched. The CDR3 DNA reads as TGTGCCAGCAGCCGGGGACAGGGGGTAGACTATGGCTACACCTTC. Its protein product is CASSRGQGVDYGYTF.

This chain joins TRBV19 and TRBJ2-2, with TRBD1 identical over 9 bases. The ends lost 7 bases at V and 6 bases at J; junction bases unmatched: 6. The germline V gene has CDR1 LNHDA and CDR2 SQIVND (reference sequence). CDR3 length equals 14 residues. The CDR3 coding sequence is TGTGCCAGTATTAGGACAGGGGCCCCCGGGGAGCTGTTTTTT. Protein product: CASIRTGAPGELFF.

The chain joins TRBV5-1 to TRBJ2-3; TRBD2 aligns across 13 bases. The CDR3 covers 16 residues. V shed 1 base, J shed 3 bases, and the junction held 2 bases outside the gene matches. Looked up from germline, CDR1 is SGHRS and CDR2 is YFSETQ. The CDR3 sequence: CASSLTSGGATDTQYF. CDR3 in DNA: TGCGCCAGCAGCTTGACTAGCGGGGGGGCAACAGATACGCAGTATTTT.

V is TRBV19 and J is TRBJ2-1, with D uncertain. There are 12 residues in the CDR3. Deletions cut 1 base from V and 5 bases from J, with 3 bases between. Germline loops: CDR1 LNHDA, CDR2 SQIVND (reference sequence). The DNA of the CDR3 is TGTGCCAGTAGTATAGTGGACAATGAGCAGTTCTTC. It specifies CASSIVDNEQFF.

J is TRBJ1-1 and V is TRBV6-1; 7 nucleotides align to TRBD1. Germline assignment: CDR1 MNHNS and CDR2 SASEGT. The CDR3 has 14 residues. After removal of 5 bases from V and 1 base from J, the junction contained 4 bases not matched to a gene. The CDR3: CASSTQGGNTEAFF. CDR3 sequence (DNA): TGTGCCAGCAGTACCCAGGGGGGGAACACTGAAGCTTTCTTT.

This clone was detected only once. V gene TRBV29-1 combines with J gene TRBJ2-5; 12 positions match TRBD2. The CDR3 consists of 14 residues. Germline V gene data show CDR1 as SQVTM and CDR2 as ANQGSEA. The V and J ends lost 5 bases and 3 bases, in that order; junction bases with no gene match: 4. This CDR3 is CSVTSGGSKETQYF. The DNA for the CDR3 is TGCAGCGTTACTAGCGGGGGGTCGAAAGAGACCCAGTACTTC.

This clone showed up just a few times. This chain uses TRBV25-1 with TRBJ2-3, with a possible D match to TRBD1 (6 bases). Between the trimmed V and J ends, which lost 4 bases and 1 base, there was a span of 9 bases. The CDR3 is 14 residues long. Germline CDR1 is MGHDK and CDR2 is SYGVNS. This chain's CDR3 is CASSGGQRTDTQYF. The CDR3 nucleotides read TGTGCCAGCAGTGGCGGACAGCGCACAGATACGCAGTATTTT.

The rearrangement uses TRBV7-9 and TRBJ2-2, with a weak D call TRBD2 (5 bases). The CDR3 contains 13 residues. V lost 2 bases and J lost 4, with 5 bases in between. Germline V lookup: CDR1 SEHNR, CDR2 FQNEAQ (reference sequence). CDR3 sequence: CASSLRGTGELFF. The DNA for the CDR3 is TGTGCCAGCAGCTTACGGGGCACCGGGGAGCTGTTTTTT.

The V and J genes are TRBV2 and TRBJ2-4, with D hard to call. Per germline, CDR1 SNHLY and CDR2 FYNNEI. Between the trimmed V and J ends, which lost 2 bases and 8 bases, there was a span of 7 bases. CDR3 length: 12 amino acids. The CDR3 coding sequence is TGTGCCAGCAGTGAAATGTTGGACATTCAGTACTTC. This sequence encodes CASSEMLDIQYF.

This chain connects TRBV6-5 to TRBJ1-5; 11 positions match TRBD1. The ends lost 6 bases at V and 4 bases at J; junction bases unmatched: 2. The CDR3 covers 14 residues. Per the germline V gene, CDR1 is MNHEY and CDR2 is SVGAGI. CDR3 amino acids: CASRGTGGNQPQHF. In DNA, the CDR3 is TGTGCCAGCAGGGGGACAGGGGGTAATCAGCCCCAGCATTTT.

J is TRBJ2-1 and V is TRBV11-3, with a weak D call TRBD1 (8 bases). Deletions cut 3 bases from V and 6 bases from J, with 15 bases between. The germline V gene has CDR1 SGHNT and CDR2 YENEEA. The CDR3 totals 15 residues. Here the CDR3 DNA reads TGTGCCAGCAGCTTGAACAGGGGGGGTGGCAATGAGCAGTTCTTC. Its translation: CASSLNRGGGNEQFF.

The rearrangement uses TRBV18 and TRBJ1-1; D gene uncertain. Germline V gives CDR1 KGHSH, CDR2 LQKENI. The CDR3 has 15 amino acids. V gave up 2 bases and J gave up 1 base, with 11 bases separating them. The CDR3 loop is CASSPVPITNTEAFF. The CDR3 DNA reads TGTGCCAGCTCACCAGTTCCGATTACGAACACTGAAGCTTTCTTT.

This chain joins TRBV12-3 or TRBV12-4 and TRBJ2-7, with D tentatively TRBD1 or TRBD2 (6 bases each). This CDR3 has 12 amino acids. Trimming pared 6 bases from V and 7 bases from J, leaving 13 bases between. The CDR3 sequence: CASSRGLVEQYF. Here the CDR3 DNA reads TGTGCCAGCAGCCGGGGGCTTGTTGAGCAGTACTTC.

The V call is TRBV5-8, the J call TRBJ1-2; D perhaps matches TRBD1 (5 bases). Germline V gene lookup returns CDR1 SGHTS and CDR2 YDEGEE. V was cut by 0 bases and J by 4 bases, with 7 bases left in between. The CDR3 is made up of 13 amino acids. Here the CDR3 reads CASSLDRTYGYTF. For the CDR3, the DNA is TGTGCCAGCAGCTTGGACAGGACCTATGGCTACACCTTC.

The genes are TRBV5-1 and TRBJ2-5; D might be TRBD2 (5 bases). Trimming removed 4 bases from V and 5 bases from J, with 18 bases in between. Germline CDR1 reads SGHRS; CDR2 reads YFSETQ. There are 15 residues in the CDR3. This chain's CDR3 is CASSPNRSPGETQYF. The CDR3 coding sequence is TGCGCCAGCAGCCCGAACCGCTCCCCGGGGGAGACCCAGTACTTC.

Turning to this clone: Other DNA sequences in this specimen translate into the identical CDR3. V usage is TRBV5-1 and J usage is TRBJ2-5; 11 bases map to TRBD2. The germline CDR1 and CDR2 sequences are SGHRS and YFSETQ. The CDR3 loop spans 14 amino acids. Losses at the gene ends were 3 bases for V and 3 bases for J; bases not matched to a gene: 1. DNA for the CDR3: TGCGCCAGCAGCTCGGGACTAGCGGAAGAGACCCAGTACTTC. This sequence encodes CASSSGLAEETQYF. The full variable domain, in which reference TRBV5-1 and TRBJ2-5 provide the parts outside the CDR3, is KAGVTQTPRYLIKTRGQQVTLSCSPISGHRSVSWYQQTPGQGLQFLFEYFSETQRNKGNFPGRFSGRQFSNSRSEMNVSTLELGDSALYLCASSSGLAEETQYFGPGTRLLVL.

This chain joins TRBV9 and TRBJ2-2; 12 bases are a match to TRBD2. V dropped 3 bases and J dropped 4; count of bases not matched to a gene: 7. This CDR3 spans 17 amino acids. CDR1 SGDLS and CDR2 YYNGEE come from the germline V gene. The CDR3 nucleotides read TGTGCCAGCAGCGCAAGACTAGCGGGGGCCGTCACCGGGGAGCTGTTTTTT. Its translation is CASSARLAGAVTGELFF.

V usage is TRBV19 and J usage is TRBJ1-3, with D unresolved. Germline loops: CDR1 LNHDA, CDR2 SQIVND (reference sequence). The V and J ends lost 5 bases and 0 bases respectively, with 14 bases between them. This CDR3 has 16 residues. CDR3 sequence (DNA): TGTGCCAGTAGTCTGGCAGGAACACTCTCTGGAAACACCATATATTTT. This translates into CASSLAGTLSGNTIYF.

The genes are TRBV6-5 and TRBJ1-1; 9 nucleotides align to TRBD1. CDR1 MNHEY and CDR2 SVGAGI come from the germline V gene. The CDR3 consists of 14 residues. V shed 7 bases, J shed 1 base, and the junction held 4 bases outside the gene matches. The CDR3 region is CASTPGQGNTEAFF. As DNA, the CDR3 is TGTGCCAGCACCCCGGGACAGGGGAACACTGAAGCTTTCTTT.

A single count supports this clone. The same CDR3 is also encoded by other DNA sequences in this sample. The chain couples TRBV7-2 to TRBJ1-2, with 10 bases aligning to TRBD1. V shed 5 bases, J shed 2 bases, and the junction held 2 bases outside the gene matches. CDR1 and CDR2 (germline): SGHTA, FQGNSA. This CDR3 has 14 amino acids. CDR3 in amino acids: CASSRDRGNYGYTF. CDR3 nucleotides: TGTGCCAGCAGCAGGGACAGGGGCAACTATGGCTACACCTTC.

The V and J genes are TRBV7-9 and TRBJ1-2; 8 bases fit TRBD1. V trimming: 2 bases; J trimming: 6 bases; junction bases outside the gene matches: 11. Germline V gene data show CDR1 as SEHNR and CDR2 as FQNEAQ (reference sequence). The CDR3 totals 16 residues. The CDR3 DNA reads as TGTGCCAGCAGCTTACTTATCACCGGGACAGGACATGGCTACACCTTC. Translated, it gives CASSLLITGTGHGYTF. Using reference TRBV7-9 and TRBJ1-2 for the parts outside the CDR3, the full variable domain is DTGVSQNPRHKITKRGQNVTFRCDPISEHNRLYWYRQTLGQGPEFLTYFQNEAQLEKSRLLSDRFSAERPKGSFSTLEIQRTEQGDSAMYLCASSLLITGTGHGYTFGSGTRLTVV.

This chain joins TRBV2 and TRBJ1-6; a possible D gene is TRBD1 (6 bases). V was cut by 3 bases and J by 7 bases, with 13 bases left in between. The CDR3 is 15 residues long. Germline V gene lookup returns CDR1 SNHLY and CDR2 FYNNEI. The CDR3 loop is CASSDNQGSNSPLHF. The CDR3 DNA follows: TGTGCCAGCAGTGACAATCAGGGGTCGAATTCACCCCTCCACTTT.

This chain uses TRBV6-6 with TRBJ1-2; TRBD1 agrees at 7 bases. Looked up from germline, CDR1 is MNHNY and CDR2 is SVGAGI (reference sequence). Trimming cost V 5 bases and J 3 bases; bases outside gene matches: 9. This CDR3 has 15 amino acids. In nucleotides, the CDR3 is TGTGCCAGCAGTCCCTCCAGGGGGTCAGACTATGGCTACACCTTC. Translation gives CASSPSRGSDYGYTF.

This chain uses TRBV19 with TRBJ2-3; 12 bases map to TRBD1. Germline V gene lookup returns CDR1 LNHDA and CDR2 SQIVND (reference sequence). This CDR3 has 16 amino acids. With V trimmed by 6 bases and J by 3 bases, 7 bases remained unmatched. The CDR3 DNA is TGTGCCAGTAGCCTTCAGGGACAGGGGGCGACAGATACGCAGTATTTT. Its translation is CASSLQGQGATDTQYF.

The DNA for the CDR3 is TGTGCCAGCAGTAACCCACAGGGGTATGGCTACACCTTC. Its protein is CASSNPQGYGYTF. This chain joins TRBV6-5 and TRBJ1-2, with TRBD1 identical over 7 bases. The CDR3 is 13 residues long. Germline CDR1 MNHEY, CDR2 SVGAGI. V shed 5 bases and J 5 bases; nucleotides not matched to a gene: 5.